These 21 T cell receptor beta chains were sequenced from one sample in a study of shared clonotypes between healthy human individuals. Libraries were prepared by immunoSEQ multiplex PCR; TCRdb keeps only in-frame clonotypes and omits some of them. The data contain 2 million or so clones, 85% to 95% of them singletons. The sample consisted of naive CD4+ T cells sorted from blood. Documented subset: CD45RA+ positively selected. Receptors were obtained from a man aged 18 to 30 in good health.

The J gene is TRBJ2-3, the V gene TRBV7-9; D is unresolved. CDR3 length: 14 residues. CDR1 is SEHNR and CDR2 is FQNEAQ in the germline V gene (reference sequence). V shed 3 bases and J shed 2 bases, with 9 bases lying between them. The CDR3 nucleotides read TGTGCCAGCAGCTTTGACACAGCCACAGATACGCAGTATTTT. Protein product: CASSFDTATDTQYF. Full variable domain (rest looked up from reference TRBV7-9 and TRBJ2-3): DTGVSQNPRHKITKRGQNVTFRCDPISEHNRLYWYRQTLGQGPEFLTYFQNEAQLEKSRLLSDRFSAERPKGSFSTLEIQRTEQGDSAMYLCASSFDTATDTQYFGPGTRLTVL.

The V gene is TRBV7-8, the J gene TRBJ2-7; D is undetermined. The CDR3 has 14 residues. The V end lost 4 bases, the J end lost 3 bases, and 13 bases lay between the germline ends. Germline values: CDR1 SGHVS, CDR2 FQNEAQ. Here the CDR3 reads CASSYIGSFYEQYF. CDR3 in DNA: TGTGCCAGCAGCTATATCGGGTCTTTCTACGAGCAGTACTTC. Based on the CDR3 plus reference TRBV7-8 and TRBJ2-7, the full variable domain is GAGVSQSPRYKVAKRGQDVALRCDPISGHVSLFWYQQALGQGPEFLTYFQNEAQLDKSGLPSDRFFAERPEGSVSTLKIQRTQQEDSAVYLCASSYIGSFYEQYFGPGTRLTVT.

The V gene is TRBV30, the J gene TRBJ2-3, with 8 nucleotides matching TRBD2. The CDR3 sequence is 18 residues long. The V segment lost 4 bases and the J segment 3 bases; nucleotides outside the gene matches: 18. Germline V CDR1 and CDR2: GTSNPN, SVGIG (reference sequence). The CDR3 nucleotides read TGTGCCTGGACCCACGGGGCTAGCGGGCCTCCCGTGACAGATACGCAGTATTTT. Amino acid sequence: CAWTHGASGPPVTDTQYF.

This clone appeared once. The chain carries TRBV10-2 and TRBJ2-2, with 14 positions matching TRBD2. The CDR3 contains 20 residues. Germline lookup yields CDR1 WSHSY and CDR2 SAAADI. V was pared by 3 bases and J by 4 bases, with 13 bases of the junction left unmatched. For the CDR3, the DNA is TGCGCCAGCAGTGAAGTTGGGACTAGCGGGAGTTGGAGCTTCACCGGGGAGCTGTTTTTT. Translating it yields CASSEVGTSGSWSFTGELFF.

The J gene is TRBJ2-3, the V gene TRBV30; D may be TRBD1 (5 bases). Per germline, CDR1 GTSNPN and CDR2 SVGIG (reference sequence). V lost 1 base, J lost 2 bases, and 10 bases lay in between. This CDR3 is built from 14 residues. CDR3 in amino acids: CAWSAQVYTDTQYF. CDR3 bases: TGTGCCTGGAGTGCACAGGTTTACACAGATACGCAGTATTTT.

Points on this clone: In the same sample, other DNA sequences code for this CDR3. J is TRBJ2-2 and V is TRBV9; D gene uncertain. The CDR3 is made up of 16 amino acids. Trimming removed 0 bases at V and 0 bases at J, with 9 bases between. From germline, CDR1 is SGDLS and CDR2 YYNGEE. The CDR3 spells CASSVVRFANTGELFF. The CDR3 DNA follows: TGTGCCAGCAGCGTAGTCAGGTTCGCGAACACCGGGGAGCTGTTTTTT.

This clone was found once. This rearrangement joins TRBV5-5 to TRBJ2-7, with TRBD2 matching 8 bases. CDR1 and CDR2 (germline): SGHKS, YYEKEE (reference sequence). This CDR3 contains 14 residues. J lost 5 bases, V lost 4 bases, and 8 bases had no gene match. The CDR3 reads CASSPGGPMDEQYF. Here the CDR3 DNA reads TGTGCCAGCAGCCCGGGAGGGCCTATGGACGAGCAGTACTTC.

This chain connects TRBV5-1 to TRBJ2-1; D may be TRBD2 (6 bases). This CDR3 is built from 15 residues. Trimming shortened V by 4 bases and J by 7 bases, and 18 bases separated the two germline ends. Germline V gene lookup returns CDR1 SGHRS and CDR2 YFSETQ. CDR3 loop: CASSPGRGTGNEQFF. The CDR3 DNA follows: TGCGCCAGCAGCCCCGGTCGCGGGACCGGGAATGAGCAGTTCTTC.

The J gene is TRBJ1-6, the V gene TRBV9; D perhaps matches TRBD1 (5 bases). This CDR3 region has 15 residues. Germline V lookup: CDR1 SGDLS, CDR2 YYNGEE. V lost 2 bases, J lost 10 bases, and 16 bases lay in between. The CDR3 loop is CASSVGSQGASPLHF. CDR3 DNA: TGTGCCAGCAGCGTGGGCTCCCAGGGCGCATCACCCCTCCACTTT.

The chain has TRBV5-4 and TRBJ2-2; the match to TRBD2 covers 12 bases. The germline CDR1 and CDR2 sequences are SGHNT and YYREEE (reference sequence). V shed 4 bases and J 5 bases; nucleotides not matched to a gene: 6. CDR3 length equals 16 residues. The DNA for the CDR3 is TGTGCCAGCAGCCAAAGACTAGCGGGAGAGACCGGGGAGCTGTTTTTT. Its translation: CASSQRLAGETGELFF.

V and J are TRBV30 and TRBJ2-1; 7 positions agree with TRBD2. CDR1 and CDR2 from the germline V gene are GTSNPN and SVGIG (reference sequence). The CDR3 runs 13 residues. Unmatched junction bases numbered 7, after V lost 1 base and J lost 10 bases. In DNA, the CDR3 is TGTGCCTGGAGTGGGACTAGTATGGGGGAGCAGTTCTTC. Amino acid sequence: CAWSGTSMGEQFF.

V and J are TRBV7-9 and TRBJ1-6; D is ambiguous. The ends were cut back, 1 base at V and 5 bases at J, with 6 bases in the middle. This CDR3 is built from 14 residues. The germline CDR1 and CDR2 sequences are SEHNR and FQNEAQ (reference sequence). The CDR3 loop reads CASSLDQDNSPLHF. CDR3 coding DNA: TGTGCCAGCAGCTTAGACCAGGATAATTCACCCCTCCACTTT.

This rearrangement joins TRBV6-1 to TRBJ2-1; 8 positions agree with TRBD2. The V segment lost 4 bases and the J segment 2 bases; nucleotides outside the gene matches: 4. This CDR3 region has 15 residues. Germline-derived CDR1 and CDR2 are MNHNS and SASEGT. For the CDR3, the DNA is TGTGCCAGCAGTGTGCCACTAGCGGCCTACAATGAGCAGTTCTTC. Its translation: CASSVPLAAYNEQFF.

The chain recombines TRBV5-6 with TRBJ2-4; 8 nucleotides agree with TRBD1. Per the germline V gene, CDR1 is SGHDT and CDR2 is YYEEEE. The ends lost 4 bases at V and 1 base at J; junction bases unmatched: 4. This CDR3 has 15 residues. As DNA, the CDR3 is TGTGCCAGCAGCAAACGGGACAGGGCCAAAAACATTCAGTACTTC. Its translation: CASSKRDRAKNIQYF.

The gene calls are TRBV14 and TRBJ1-1; 7 nucleotides line up with TRBD1. The germline CDR1 and CDR2 sequences are SGHDN and FVKESK. V shed 4 bases and J 3 bases; nucleotides not matched to a gene: 5. The CDR3 is 14 residues long. CDR3 amino acids: CASSPQGVHTEAFF. CDR3 coding DNA: TGTGCCAGCAGCCCTCAGGGGGTGCACACTGAAGCTTTCTTT.

The V gene is TRBV7-2, the J gene TRBJ2-1, with a tentative D call TRBD2 (6 bases). This CDR3 has 15 residues. The V gene lost 0 bases and the J gene lost 5 bases, with 11 bases spanning the gap. CDR1 is SGHTA, CDR2 FQGNSA, per germline. CDR3 region: CASSLAADYHNEQFF. CDR3 bases: TGTGCCAGCAGCTTAGCAGCGGACTATCACAATGAGCAGTTCTTC.

V is TRBV9 and J is TRBJ1-2, with TRBD1 matching over 11 bases. Germline lookup yields CDR1 SGDLS and CDR2 YYNGEE. The V and J ends lost 0 bases and 3 bases, in that order; junction bases with no gene match: 7. The CDR3 runs to 17 residues. The CDR3: CASSVEDRGRRYYGYTF. The CDR3 DNA is TGTGCCAGCAGCGTAGAGGACAGGGGGCGCAGATACTATGGCTACACCTTC.

A note on this clone: A read error may account for a junction end that differs from germline. The genes are TRBV7-7 and TRBJ2-5; D remains unclear. Germline CDR1 SSHAT, CDR2 FNYEAQ (reference sequence). The CDR3 loop spans 14 amino acids. The CDR3 region has the DNA TGTGCTAGCAGCTTAGGCACGGCGTATGAGACCCAGTACTTC. Residues: CASSLGTAYETQYF.

The chain has TRBV5-5 and TRBJ2-7, with a possible D match to TRBD1 (5 bases). Between the trimmed V and J ends, which lost 1 base and 0 bases, there was a span of 11 bases. This CDR3 has 15 residues. Per the germline V gene, CDR1 is SGHKS and CDR2 is YYEKEE (reference sequence). CDR3 in DNA: TGTGCCAGCAGCTTGTCTGCGACAGTCTCCTACGAGCAGTACTTC. This gives the protein CASSLSATVSYEQYF.

V is TRBV10-3 and J is TRBJ1-3; D is perhaps TRBD1 (6 bases). Trimming left V 10 bases short and J 3 bases short, with 16 bases between. Germline CDR1 and CDR2: ENHRY and SYGVKD. There are 14 residues in the CDR3. The CDR3 region is CATKQGGDGNTIYF. CDR3 DNA sequence: TGTGCCACCAAACAGGGAGGAGATGGAAACACCATATATTTT.

Details on this clone: The sample has other DNA sequences that encode this CDR3 too. The chain combines TRBV4-2 with TRBJ2-7; no firm D call. This CDR3 spans 15 amino acids. CDR1 and CDR2 from the germline V gene are LGHNA and YNFKEQ. The germline V and J ends were trimmed by 0 bases and 0 bases, with 9 bases remaining between them. CDR3 in amino acids: CASSQDPGDSYEQYF. CDR3 coding DNA: TGTGCCAGCAGCCAAGACCCAGGTGACTCCTACGAGCAGTACTTC.